Sequencing of this TCR beta chain was carried out in a study of shared clonotypes between healthy human individuals. The sequencing of unsorted PBMC DNA took place on ten immunoSEQ deep assay plates. Original processing notes: ImmunoSEQ gave junction-only sequences without quality scores, so filtering differed. The method was immunoSEQ multiplex PCR; TCRdb's version includes in-frame clones alone and lacks a portion of them. That table is the source of V, J and clone size, and D and trimming were worked out from the DNA. The table records 530,000 or so clones, over 60% of them present only once. The J segment lost 6 bases and the V segment lost 0 bases, leaving 0 bases of the junction unmatched. The CDR3 consists of 14 residues. Per germline, CDR1 SGHRS and CDR2 YFSETQ.

The sequence came from a woman between 40 and 55 years old in good health. Some clones in this sample may be carry-over from other donors' samples. The sample taken for sequencing was PBMCs. The chain couples TRBV5-1 to TRBJ1-4, with 9 bases that match TRBD1. CDR3: CASSLGDRDEKLFF. The CDR3 DNA follows: TGCGCCAGCAGCTTGGGGGACAGGGATGAAAAACTGTTTTTT.